This T cell receptor beta chain was sequenced during a study of blood T cell repertoires in COVID-19. For the study at large: PBMCs, B-cell-depleted T cells, or T cells provided the cDNA or gDNA that made up the material.

Assay used: immunoSEQ multiplex PCR; TCRdb lists only in-frame clones, some missing. The profile shows fewer than 200,000 clones, around 90% of them singletons. The sequenced material came from peripheral blood. The receptor's source is a man aged 40-55 years with active or convalescent COVID-19.

The CDR3 DNA follows: TGTGCCAGCAGAAGTTTGCCGGGGCAGGGGACGAACACTGAAGCTTTCTTT. Amino acid sequence: CASRSLPGQGTNTEAFF. The chain joins TRBV5-6 to TRBJ1-1, with D maybe TRBD1 (6 bases). CDR3 length equals 17 residues. The V gene's germline CDR1 is SGHDT and CDR2 YYEEEE. Trimming left V 5 bases short and J 1 base short, with 21 bases between.